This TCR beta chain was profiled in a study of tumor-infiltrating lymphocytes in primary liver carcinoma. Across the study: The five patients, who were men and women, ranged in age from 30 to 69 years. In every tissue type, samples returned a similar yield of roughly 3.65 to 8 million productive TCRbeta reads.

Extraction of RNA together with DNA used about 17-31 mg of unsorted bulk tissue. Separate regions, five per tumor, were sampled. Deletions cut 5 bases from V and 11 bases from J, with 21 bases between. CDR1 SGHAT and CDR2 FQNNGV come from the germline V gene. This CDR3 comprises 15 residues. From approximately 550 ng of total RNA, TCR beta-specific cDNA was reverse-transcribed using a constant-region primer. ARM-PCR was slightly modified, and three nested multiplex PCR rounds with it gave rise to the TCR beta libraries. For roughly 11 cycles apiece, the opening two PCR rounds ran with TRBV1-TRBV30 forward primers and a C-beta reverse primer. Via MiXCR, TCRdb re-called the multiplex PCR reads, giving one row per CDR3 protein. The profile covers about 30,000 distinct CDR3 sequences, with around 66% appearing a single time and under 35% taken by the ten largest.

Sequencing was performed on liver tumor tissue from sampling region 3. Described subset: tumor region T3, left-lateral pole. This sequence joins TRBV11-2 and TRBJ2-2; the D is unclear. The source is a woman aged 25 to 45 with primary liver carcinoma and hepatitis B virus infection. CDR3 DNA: TGTGCCAGCAGCCCCGATCCCCAATTGAACACCGAGCTGTTTTTT. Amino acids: CASSPDPQLNTELFF.